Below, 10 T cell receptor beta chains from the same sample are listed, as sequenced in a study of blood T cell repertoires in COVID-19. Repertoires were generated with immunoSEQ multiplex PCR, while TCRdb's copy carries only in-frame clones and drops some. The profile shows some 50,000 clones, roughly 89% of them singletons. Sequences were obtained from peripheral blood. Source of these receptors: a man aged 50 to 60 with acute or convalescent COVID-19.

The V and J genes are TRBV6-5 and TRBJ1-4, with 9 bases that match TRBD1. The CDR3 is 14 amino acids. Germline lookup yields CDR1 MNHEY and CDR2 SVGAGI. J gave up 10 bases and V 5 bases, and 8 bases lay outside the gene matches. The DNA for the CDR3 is TGTGCCAGCAGTCTCGGGACAGGGAAGGTAAAACTGTTTTTT. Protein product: CASSLGTGKVKLFF.

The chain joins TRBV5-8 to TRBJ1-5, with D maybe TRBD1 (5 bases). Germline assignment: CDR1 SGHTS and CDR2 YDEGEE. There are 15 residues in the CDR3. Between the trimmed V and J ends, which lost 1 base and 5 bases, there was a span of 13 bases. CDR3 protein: CASSLWGWRDQPQHF. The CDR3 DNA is TGTGCCAGCAGCTTGTGGGGGTGGAGGGATCAGCCCCAGCATTTT. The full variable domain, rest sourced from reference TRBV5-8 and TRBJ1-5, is EAGVTQSPTHLIKTRGQQATLRCSPISGHTSVYWYQQALGLGLQFLLWYDEGEERNRGNFPPRFSGRQFPNYSSELNVNALELEDSALYLCASSLWGWRDQPQHFGDGTRLSIL.

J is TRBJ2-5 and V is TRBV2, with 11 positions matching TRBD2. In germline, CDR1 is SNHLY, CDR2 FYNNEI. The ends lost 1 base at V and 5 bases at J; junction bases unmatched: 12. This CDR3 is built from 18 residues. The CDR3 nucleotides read TGTGCCAGCAGTGAAGGGGTCTTAGCGGGAGGGGTAGGGGAGACCCAGTACTTC. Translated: CASSEGVLAGGVGETQYF.

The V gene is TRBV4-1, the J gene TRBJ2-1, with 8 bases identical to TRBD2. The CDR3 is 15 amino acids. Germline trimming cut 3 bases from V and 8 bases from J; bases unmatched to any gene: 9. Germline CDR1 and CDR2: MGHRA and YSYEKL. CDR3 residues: CASSHTGTRLDEQFF. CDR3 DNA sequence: TGCGCCAGCAGCCATACCGGGACTAGACTCGATGAGCAGTTCTTC.

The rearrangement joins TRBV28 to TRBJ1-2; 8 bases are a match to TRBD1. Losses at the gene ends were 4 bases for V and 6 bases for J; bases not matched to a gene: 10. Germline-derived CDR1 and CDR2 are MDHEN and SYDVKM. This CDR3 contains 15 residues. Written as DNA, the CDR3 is TGTGCCAGCAGTTCCCCAGGGGGCAGTATAAATGGCTACACCTTC. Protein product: CASSSPGGSINGYTF.

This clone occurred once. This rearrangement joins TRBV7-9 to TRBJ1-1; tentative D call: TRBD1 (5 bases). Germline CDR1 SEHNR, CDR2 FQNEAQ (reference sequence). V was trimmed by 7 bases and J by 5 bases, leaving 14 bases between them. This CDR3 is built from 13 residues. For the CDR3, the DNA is TGTGCCAGCATTGGGGGGATGGGAACTGAAGCTTTCTTT. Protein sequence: CASIGGMGTEAFF.

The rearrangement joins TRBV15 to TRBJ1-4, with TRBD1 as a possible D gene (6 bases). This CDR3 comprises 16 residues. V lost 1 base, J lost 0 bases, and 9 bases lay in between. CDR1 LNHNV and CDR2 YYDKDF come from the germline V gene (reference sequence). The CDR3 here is CATSRGQDATNEKLFF. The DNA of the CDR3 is TGTGCCACCAGCAGAGGACAGGACGCAACTAATGAAAAACTGTTTTTT.

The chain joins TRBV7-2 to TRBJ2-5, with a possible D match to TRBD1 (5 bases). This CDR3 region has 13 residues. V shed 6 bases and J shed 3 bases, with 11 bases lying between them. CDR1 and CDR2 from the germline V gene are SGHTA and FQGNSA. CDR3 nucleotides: TGTGCCAGCAGGCGAGGACAAAAAGAGACCCAGTACTTC. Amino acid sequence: CASRRGQKETQYF.

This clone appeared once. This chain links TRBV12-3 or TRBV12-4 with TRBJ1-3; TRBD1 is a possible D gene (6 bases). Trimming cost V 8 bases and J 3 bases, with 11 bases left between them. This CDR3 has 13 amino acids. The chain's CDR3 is CASVWTVGNTIYF. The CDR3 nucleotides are TGTGCCAGCGTATGGACAGTTGGAAACACCATATATTTT.

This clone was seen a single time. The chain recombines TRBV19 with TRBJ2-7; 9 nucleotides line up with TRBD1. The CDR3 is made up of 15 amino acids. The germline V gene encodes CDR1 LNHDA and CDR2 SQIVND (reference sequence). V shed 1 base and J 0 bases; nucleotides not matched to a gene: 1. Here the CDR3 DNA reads TGTGCCAGTAGTATAGGGGACAGGGTCTCCTACGAGCAGTACTTC. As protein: CASSIGDRVSYEQYF.